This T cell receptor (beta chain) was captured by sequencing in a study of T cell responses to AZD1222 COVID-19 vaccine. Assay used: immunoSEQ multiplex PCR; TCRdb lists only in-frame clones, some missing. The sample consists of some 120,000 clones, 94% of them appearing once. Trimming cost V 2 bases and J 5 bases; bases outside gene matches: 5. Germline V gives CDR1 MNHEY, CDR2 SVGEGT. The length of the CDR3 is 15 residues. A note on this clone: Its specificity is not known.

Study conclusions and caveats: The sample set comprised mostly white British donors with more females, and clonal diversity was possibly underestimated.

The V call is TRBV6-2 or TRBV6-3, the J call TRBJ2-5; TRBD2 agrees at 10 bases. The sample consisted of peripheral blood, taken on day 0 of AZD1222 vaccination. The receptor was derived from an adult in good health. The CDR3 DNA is TGTGCCAGCAGTTACCTAGCGGGAGCCCCCGAGACCCAGTACTTC. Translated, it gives CASSYLAGAPETQYF.